This T cell receptor (beta chain) was captured by sequencing in a study of blood T cell repertoires in COVID-19. V lost 5 bases and J lost 4, with 19 bases in between. The germline gives CDR1 SGHDT, CDR2 YYEEEE. CDR3 length: 17 residues. Measured with immunoSEQ multiplex PCR; TCRdb has only the in-frame clones, and not every one. The table lists roughly 300,000 clones, 70% to 85% of them singletons. V is TRBV5-6 and J is TRBJ1-6; the D gene is possibly TRBD1 (5 bases). The TCR was taken from a human donor with COVID-19, enrolled during active disease. The donor label of this sample is uncertain. Input material: peripheral blood. The CDR3 sequence: CASRRRTGRFYNSPLHF. Here the CDR3 DNA reads TGTGCCAGCAGACGACGAACAGGACGTTTTTATAATTCACCCCTCCACTTT.